Shown below are 17 T cell receptor beta chains from a single sample sequenced in a study of T cell responses to AZD1222 COVID-19 vaccine. The method was immunoSEQ multiplex PCR; TCRdb's version includes in-frame clones alone and lacks a portion of them. The repertoire includes about 72,000 clones, 80% to 90% of them detected once, and approximately 25% sits in the top ten. This specimen consisted of peripheral blood, obtained on day 0 of AZD1222 vaccination. These receptors originate from an adult in good health.

The chain couples TRBV7-7 to TRBJ1-1; D not certain. This CDR3 comprises 10 residues. Germline assignment: CDR1 SSHAT and CDR2 FNYEAQ (reference sequence). V was pared by 3 bases and J by 13 bases, with 9 bases between. The CDR3 sequence: CASSFPGDFF. The CDR3 DNA follows: TGTGCCAGCAGCTTCCCCGGGGATTTCTTT.

CDR3 DNA sequence: TGTGCCAGCAGCCAAGACGGCGGAGGAGAGTACTTC. Its translation: CASSQDGGGEYF. The V call is TRBV14, the J call TRBJ2-7, with a possible D match to TRBD2 (5 bases). Deletions cut 0 bases from V and 11 bases from J, with 11 bases between. The germline V gene has CDR1 SGHDN and CDR2 FVKESK. The CDR3 has 12 amino acids.

With respect to this clone: An end of the junction does not agree with germline; a read error may underlie this. The rearrangement uses TRBV30 and TRBJ2-7; 7 nucleotides align to TRBD1. Germline assignment: CDR1 GTSNPN and CDR2 SVGIG (reference sequence). CDR3 length: 13 amino acids. CDR3 loop: CAWSVNRDSNRAF. CDR3 coding DNA: TGTGCCTGGAGTGTTAACCGGGACAGCAACAGGGCGTTC.

This sequence joins TRBV19 and TRBJ1-1; D uncertain. V lost 5 bases and J 1 base, leaving 8 bases between the germline ends. The germline CDR1 and CDR2 sequences are LNHDA and SQIVND (reference sequence). The length of the CDR3 is 13 residues. This CDR3 is CASSLGANTEAFF. CDR3 DNA: TGTGCCAGTAGTCTGGGAGCGAACACTGAAGCTTTCTTT.

This chain uses TRBV30 with TRBJ1-1; no definite D call. Germline CDR1 is GTSNPN and CDR2 is SVGIG (reference sequence). Trimming cost V 2 bases and J 2 bases, with 9 bases left between them. The CDR3 runs 13 residues. The CDR3 is CAWSSGLNTEAFF. CDR3 nucleotides: TGTGCCTGGAGTTCCGGACTTAACACTGAAGCTTTCTTT.

The rearrangement uses TRBV7-8 and TRBJ2-1; TRBD1 might be the D (5 bases). CDR1 is SGHVS, CDR2 FQNEAQ, per germline. There are 14 residues in the CDR3. The V end was cut by 1 base, the J end by 6 bases, with 10 bases between. The CDR3 DNA reads as TGTGCCAGCAGCTTAGAGAGGCAGGGCAATGAGCAGTTCTTC. This codes for CASSLERQGNEQFF.

The rearrangement uses TRBV5-8 and TRBJ2-7; D not resolved. The CDR3 has 11 amino acids. V lost 2 bases and J lost 5, with 5 bases in between. Germline-derived CDR1 and CDR2 are SGHTS and YDEGEE. The CDR3 nucleotides are TGTGCCAGCAGCTTCTTCCACGAGCAGTACTTC. It encodes CASSFFHEQYF.

The chain couples TRBV28 to TRBJ1-5; D gene unclear. The germline CDR1 and CDR2 sequences are MDHEN and SYDVKM. This CDR3 has 16 residues. V shed 6 bases and J shed 0 bases, with 15 bases lying between them. The CDR3 coding sequence is TGTGCCAGCAGCAGCGGAGCAGGTTATAGCAATCAGCCCCAGCATTTT. Its protein is CASSSGAGYSNQPQHF.

This clone was seen a single time. The CDR3 DNA follows: TGTGCCATCAGTGAGCAGGCAGTCAGTCAGATGAACACTGAAGCTTTCTTT. Translated, it gives CAISEQAVSQMNTEAFF. The V gene is TRBV10-3, the J gene TRBJ1-1; no clear D gene. Per germline, CDR1 ENHRY and CDR2 SYGVKD. The CDR3 has 17 amino acids. Deletions cut 2 bases from V and 0 bases from J, with 16 bases between.

This clone has just a few counts. The rearrangement joins TRBV7-8 to TRBJ2-7; TRBD1 is a possible D gene (6 bases). This CDR3 contains 15 residues. The V gene lost 1 base and the J gene lost 2 bases, with 12 bases spanning the gap. Germline lookup yields CDR1 SGHVS and CDR2 FQNEAQ. The CDR3 DNA reads TGTGCCAGCAGCTTAGACCAGGGGATAACCTACGAGCAGTACTTC. Its translation is CASSLDQGITYEQYF.

J is TRBJ1-2 and V is TRBV7-8; a possible D gene is TRBD1 (5 bases). V gave up 5 bases and J gave up 4 bases, with 11 bases separating them. This CDR3 comprises 13 residues. Per the germline V gene, CDR1 is SGHVS and CDR2 is FQNEAQ. The CDR3 here is CASSGGRLYGYTF. CDR3 nucleotides: TGTGCCAGCAGCGGGGGACGTCTCTATGGCTACACCTTC. The full variable domain, rest sourced from reference TRBV7-8 and TRBJ1-2, is GAGVSQSPRYKVAKRGQDVALRCDPISGHVSLFWYQQALGQGPEFLTYFQNEAQLDKSGLPSDRFFAERPEGSVSTLKIQRTQQEDSAVYLCASSGGRLYGYTFGSGTRLTVV.

The chain joins TRBV15 to TRBJ2-5; 8 bases map to TRBD2. V lost 5 bases and J lost 5; bases outside the gene matches: 7. The CDR3 loop spans 14 amino acids. From germline, CDR1 is LNHNV and CDR2 YYDKDF (reference sequence). The chain's CDR3 is CATSGWTSHETQYF. CDR3 nucleotide sequence: TGTGCCACCAGCGGATGGACTAGCCATGAGACCCAGTACTTC.

Details on this clone: In the same sample, other DNA sequences code for this CDR3. The J gene is TRBJ1-2, the V gene TRBV7-9; D gene unclear. Per the germline V gene, CDR1 is SEHNR and CDR2 is FQNEAQ (reference sequence). V lost 1 base, J lost 8 bases, and 8 bases lay in between. The CDR3 length is 12 residues. CDR3 in amino acids: CASSLEGYGYTF. DNA for the CDR3: TGTGCCAGCAGCTTAGAAGGTTACGGCTACACCTTC.

This rearrangement joins TRBV5-1 to TRBJ1-2; D unclear. This CDR3 is 12 amino acids long. V shed 7 bases and J shed 4 bases, with 11 bases lying between them. CDR1 and CDR2 (germline): SGHRS, YFSETQ. The CDR3 loop reads CASSALGYGYTF. CDR3 sequence (DNA): TGCGCCAGCTCTGCCCTGGGCTATGGCTACACCTTC.

V gene TRBV28 combines with J gene TRBJ1-3; 8 bases match TRBD1. Per germline, CDR1 MDHEN and CDR2 SYDVKM. V dropped 7 bases and J dropped 3; count of bases not matched to a gene: 5. The CDR3 sequence is 14 residues long. The CDR3 is CASTAGGSGNTIYF. In DNA form, the CDR3 reads TGTGCCAGCACTGCAGGGGGCAGTGGAAACACCATATATTTT. The entire variable domain, with the rest obtained from reference TRBV28 and TRBJ1-3, is as follows: DVKVTQSSRYLVKRTGEKVFLECVQDMDHENMFWYRQDPGLGLRLIYFSYDVKMKEKGDIPEGYSVSREKKERFSLILESASTNQTSMYLCASTAGGSGNTIYFGEGSWLTVV.

The chain uses TRBV20-1 and TRBJ2-7; tentative D call: TRBD1 (6 bases). The germline V and J ends were trimmed by 6 bases and 6 bases, with 12 bases remaining between them. The germline gives CDR1 DFQATT, CDR2 SNEGSKA (reference sequence). The CDR3 contains 11 residues. CDR3 nucleotide sequence: TGCAGTGCCACCTGGGGGCGCGAGCAGTACTTC. Translated: CSATWGREQYF.

The chain employs TRBV5-1 and TRBJ1-2; 7 bases are a match to TRBD1. Germline CDR1 SGHRS, CDR2 YFSETQ. V lost 4 bases to trimming and J lost 3 bases; unmatched junction nucleotides: 6. CDR3 length equals 14 residues. CDR3 residues: CASSGGQADYGYTF. The DNA of the CDR3 is TGCGCCAGCAGCGGAGGACAGGCCGACTATGGCTACACCTTC.